One TCR beta chain is described in this entry. The antigen it binds to is not known. Base qualities are missing; no much larger clone stands one base away. In total, roughly 710 healthy bone marrow donors made up the cohort. Cohort members were all nominally healthy when sampled, although unrecorded immune exposures were likely present. The donor tested CMV seronegative and was one of the 352 seronegative cohort members. A peripheral blood sample was collected from each donor, and TCR beta sequencing was performed on peripheral blood mononuclear cells. The Qiagen DNeasy Blood Extraction Kit was used to extract genomic DNA from the blood cell samples. This entry comes from a study of cytomegalovirus exposure and HLA in healthy donors listed by TCRdb under 2017. General notes on the study: An earlier analysis of a few hundred of the donors reported over 250 Gb of sequence data and 95 million to 120 million unique TCR beta sequences obtained from 180 million or so T cells. Roughly 310 gigabases of sequencing data and tens of millions of unique TCR sequences were included in an early release covering about 600 HLA-typed donors. Of the 300 to 500 genotyped donors, 65% to 90% were placed in the genetic ancestry cluster associated with self-reported Caucasian donors. The aim of the study was to test whether cataloging public T cell receptors could identify signatures of past pathogen exposure. The study profiled the T cell repertoires of under 700 subjects by immunosequencing and related them to cytomegalovirus serostatus. In addition to the first cohort of 650 to 750 subjects, a separate validation cohort of 120 different subjects was used. To predict cytomegalovirus infection status, the study combined high-throughput TCR immunosequencing, statistical association of individual TCRs with disease status, and machine learning. To study patterns of TCR occurrence, a later analysis re-analyzed previously published TCR beta repertoires from around 670 donors and added high-resolution HLA genotyping. In the later analysis, no new phenotypic data were used to find candidate immune exposures; instead, reliance was placed on TCR beta sequences and their occurrence across donors. To decide whether each TCR beta V gene segment behaved as functional or pseudogenic, an earlier analysis of approximately 590 of the donors relied on high-throughput TCR beta sequencing. Donor age, sex, ethnicity and CMV serostatus were compiled together with the repertoire data. A later genetic analysis took genome-wide SNP genotypes for about three fifths of the roughly 670 donors and used that subset as a discovery cohort. Every repertoire in the discovery cohort had been generated on one and the same sequencing platform. HLA typing covered class I and class II loci at four-digit resolution. Typing coverage varied by locus: about 629-640 donors for A, B, C, DRB1 and DQB1; roughly 520 for DQA1; more than 600 for DPA1; 450 to 480 for DPB1. Four to six DR-DQ haplotypes were handled as single units for association and clustering, since linkage in the cohort was strong. On average, 235,054 unique TCR beta nucleotide sequences were sequenced per donor among more than 350 genotyped donors of the cohort, with roughly 18% of those sequences being non-productive.

For CDR1 and CDR2, the germline V gene lists SGHTA and FQGTGA. Taken from cysteine to phenylalanine, the CDR3 has 15 residues. Only the CDR3 part of the read is kept: 45 bases, read in frame from the first base. The V and J ends are trimmed by 1 base and 0 bases, leaving 8 bases between them. Receptors were amplified or captured by the immunoSEQ multiplex PCR assay. For the multiplex PCR, a mixture combining 60 forward primers for TCR Vbeta segments and 13 reverse primers for TCR Jbeta segments was used. The CDR3 region of rearranged TCR beta genes was amplified from genomic DNA with a multiplex PCR assay. Amplified TCR beta libraries were sequenced as 87-base-pair reads on the Illumina HiSeq System. Processing in the source paper ran as follows. In a later analysis, roughly 80 million unique TCR beta chains were counted across the 500 to 850 repertoires, and around 11 million of these chains were shared by at least two donors. A nearest-neighbor algorithm error-corrected the raw reads and collapsed the reads into unique sequences, merging closely related sequences to remove PCR and sequencing errors. V, D and J gene segments were assigned by aligning CDR3 sequences to IMGT reference sequences. Each retained sequence needed at least a six-nucleotide match to both a V gene segment and a J gene segment. Rearrangements were classified as productive when the CDR3 lacked stop codons and remained in frame with V and J, and all other rearrangements were classified as non-productive. CDR3 was defined by IMGT convention, running from the second conserved V-encoded cysteine to the conserved J-encoded phenylalanine. The earlier analysis of 550 to 650 of the donors excluded any sequence lacking an unambiguous match to a single V gene segment. An earlier analysis of 500 to 600 of the donors classified V segments as functional when productive rearrangements were above 56.7% and as segregating when the standard deviation between donors was above 5%. A statistical classification framework was developed to diagnose cytomegalovirus status using the catalog of TCR beta chain sequences. In a later analysis, V and J genes were assigned by comparing TCR nucleotide sequences against IMGT/GENE-DB human TR gene sequences. The TCRdist pipeline was used in a later analysis to assign CDR3 sequences and most-parsimonious VDJ recombination scenarios. In a later analysis, every TCR beta chain was defined by the combination of its CDR3 amino acid sequence and its V-gene family, and reads without a unique V-gene family were dropped. To address suspected cross-contamination and a sequencing artifact, a later analysis removed under 600 highly shared, low-generation-probability nucleotide sequences. For each public chain, a later analysis derived a clonal expansion index from normalized ranks of inferred template counts within each repertoire. Generation probabilities in a later analysis came from a VDJ recombination model fitted to out-of-frame rearrangements, and those results were checked against IGoR. In a later analysis, hypergeometric tests were used to score TCR-TCR, TCR-HLA and TCR-CMV co-occurrence, with a repertoire-size bias correction applied to TCR pairs. To estimate false discovery rates, a later analysis permuted the HLA or CMV assignments 20 times. In a later analysis, co-occurring TCRs were grouped using DBSCAN, and TCRdist sequence similarity was added for clustering within HLA-allele-positive subsets. Repertoires with fewer than 30,000 or more than 120,000 public chains were left out of co-occurrence clustering, as were a few repertoires with anomalous nucleotide sharing. Entries here come from immuneACCESS through TCRdb and include only in-frame sequences with V and J called. Some clones fail to appear in such tables; in the studies checked, an unresolved V gene covers under half of the shortfall, and the cause of the remainder is unknown. The DNA gave D and trimming, while V, J and clone size come from that table. This sample gives under 150,000 clones in total; roughly three quarters of them show up just once. The biggest ten clones account for about 5.3% of the sample.

The full study reports these points: Specific HLA alleles were associated with 15,000 to 20,000 TCR beta sequences at a false discovery rate of 0.05 in a later analysis. Several of the top co-occurrence clusters appeared to be linked to parvovirus B19, influenza, CMV and Epstein-Barr virus, according to a later analysis. The classifier was reported to diagnose cytomegalovirus status with high specificity and sensitivity in both the original cohort and the validation cohort. Some IMGT-functional V segments, including TRBV6-2 and TRBV6-3, could not be told apart with the 87-base-pair reads, so those segments were excluded. Only TCR beta chains were sequenced in this cohort, and the absence of alpha or paired-chain data limited detectable features. A later analysis found that HLA-associated TCR beta chains were more clonally expanded and had lower generation probabilities than equally common non-associated chains. A later analysis found that TCR association rates varied across HLA loci, with DRB1 alleles showing the most associated TCRs and HLA-C alleles the fewest. HLA typing was unavailable for some donors at each locus, so association tests used only the typed subset. In a later analysis, most CMV-associated TCR beta chains were found to appear HLA-restricted, with HLA associations seemingly driven largely by CMV exposure. It was suggested by the authors that the approach could potentially be generalized to other disease states and immunological phenotypes. Most TCR sequences were observed very rarely across donors, whereas some public TCRs were present in many individuals. Presence/absence analyses assumed roughly uniform sequencing depth across donors, an assumption that may not hold. The sequencing pipeline was judged likely to have produced a cluster of highly shared sequence variants as a technical artifact. Three of the identified cytomegalovirus-associated TCR beta chains were confirmed in vitro to be specific for cytomegalovirus antigens. Correlated functional status among segregating V segments might be attributable to linkage disequilibrium, but an unknown experimental factor could not be ruled out. A later genetic analysis reported fewer N-insertions in productive TCRs among donors in an Asian-associated ancestry cluster than the roughly 670-donor mean. For the cohort, immune exposure information was limited to CMV serostatus. The study gave a list of some 150 TCR beta chains associated with cytomegalovirus. Because counts were too low, around 17 rarely observed V segments, including chromosome 9 orphons, were left out of the earlier analysis of roughly 600 of the donors. V-gene and J-gene trimming of TCR beta chains was associated with a missense DCLRE1C variant in a later genetic analysis, and the association was replicated in an independent cohort. A further reported finding was that TCR beta sequences accurately predicted the HLA-A and HLA-B alleles for most subjects in the first cohort. In an earlier analysis of roughly 500 of the donors, most TCR beta V segments appeared in productive rearrangements about 90% or about 30% of the time, broadly matching IMGT annotations. When HLA alleles, especially DR and DQ, strongly co-occurred, TCR associations were difficult to assign to individual alleles.

The sequence is built from TRBV7-3 and TRBJ2-3; the D gene cannot be named for sure. The sequence was collected from a woman in her fifties or sixties in good health and CMV-seronegative. The sample consisted of PBMCs. The sequence in DNA is TGTGCCAGCAGCTTAATGTCCACTAGCACAGATACGCAGTATTTT. Translated, it reads CASSLMSTSTDTQYF.